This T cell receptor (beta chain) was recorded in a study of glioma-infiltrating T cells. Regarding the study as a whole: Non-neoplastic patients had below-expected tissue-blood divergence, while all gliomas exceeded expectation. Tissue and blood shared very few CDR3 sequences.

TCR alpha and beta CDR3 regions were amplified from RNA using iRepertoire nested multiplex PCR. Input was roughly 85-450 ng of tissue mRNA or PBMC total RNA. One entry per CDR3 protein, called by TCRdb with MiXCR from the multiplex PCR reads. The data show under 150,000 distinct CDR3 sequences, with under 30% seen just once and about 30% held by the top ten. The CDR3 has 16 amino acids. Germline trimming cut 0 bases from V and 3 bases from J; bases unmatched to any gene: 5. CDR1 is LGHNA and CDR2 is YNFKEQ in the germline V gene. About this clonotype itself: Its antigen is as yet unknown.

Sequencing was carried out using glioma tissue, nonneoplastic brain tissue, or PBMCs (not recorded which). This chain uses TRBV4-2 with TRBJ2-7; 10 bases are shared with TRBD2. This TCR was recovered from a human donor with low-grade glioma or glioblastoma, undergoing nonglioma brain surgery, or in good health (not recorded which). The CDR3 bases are TGTGCCAGCAGCCAAGATCAAGCGGGGGGGAACTACGAGCAGTACGTC. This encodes CASSQDQAGGNYEQYV.